Included here is one T cell receptor (beta chain) sequence, with context. Within the sample, other DNA sequences also encode this same CDR3. In the original processing: Reference gene primer amplification yielded estimated nucleated cell counts. Generated by immunoSEQ multiplex PCR, the TCRdb table keeps only in-frame clones and is missing some. That table is the source of V, J and clone size, and D and trimming were worked out from the DNA. The sample has 150,000 to 200,000 clones, around nine tenths seen once. Trimming left V 1 base short and J 6 bases short, with 4 bases between. The germline CDR1 and CDR2 sequences are LGHDT and YNNKEL (reference sequence). The CDR3 consists of 12 residues. The data stem from a study of blood T cell repertoires in COVID-19. Whole-study context: Sources were T cells, B-cell-depleted T cells, or PBMCs; the material itself was cDNA or gDNA.

This sequence joins TRBV3-1 (or the pseudogene TRBV3-2) and TRBJ1-5; D uncertain. This clonotype originated in a man in his 70s with acute or convalescent COVID-19. Material for sequencing was peripheral blood. CDR3 DNA sequence: TGTGCCAGCAGCCAAGCTAGTCAGCCCCAGCATTTT. The encoded protein is CASSQASQPQHF.